Below are 8 T cell receptor beta chains sequenced from a single sample in a study of T cell responses to AZD1222 COVID-19 vaccine. Sequencing used immunoSEQ multiplex PCR; TCRdb keeps in-frame clones, though not all of them. This table holds approximately 100,000 clones, 90% found once. Sequences were derived from peripheral blood, sampled 28 days after the second AZD1222 dose. These receptors were collected from an adult who received the AZD1222 COVID-19 vaccine.

This rearrangement joins TRBV7-9 to TRBJ2-5, with TRBD2 identical over 13 bases. With 5 bases clipped from V and 4 bases from J, the junction kept 10 bases outside the gene matches. In germline, CDR1 is SEHNR, CDR2 FQNEAQ (reference sequence). The CDR3 is 17 residues long. The CDR3 spells CASSPPQGLAGSETQYF. The CDR3 DNA sequence: TGTGCCAGCAGCCCGCCTCAGGGACTAGCGGGGTCAGAGACCCAGTACTTC.

The chain uses TRBV6-6 and TRBJ1-6; D is unresolved. V lost 4 bases and J lost 7, with 14 bases in between. CDR1 is MNHNY and CDR2 is SVGAGI in the germline V gene (reference sequence). The CDR3 covers 15 residues. CDR3 coding DNA: TGTGCCAGCAGTTCCCCGCCAGGACCGAATTCACCCCTCCACTTT. Protein: CASSSPPGPNSPLHF.

The V gene is TRBV5-4, the J gene TRBJ2-6; D is uncertain. The germline gives CDR1 SGHNT, CDR2 YYREEE (reference sequence). This CDR3 comprises 16 residues. Trimming took off 1 base at V and 0 bases at J, with 8 bases between the two ends. CDR3 residues: CASSLYYSSGANVLTF. The CDR3 coding sequence is TGTGCCAGCAGCTTGTACTACAGCTCTGGGGCCAACGTCCTGACTTTC.

The chain is built from TRBV5-6 and TRBJ2-3, with 11 bases that match TRBD2. V shed 2 bases, J shed 2 bases, and the junction held 7 bases outside the gene matches. Germline V gene data show CDR1 as SGHDT and CDR2 as YYEEEE. The CDR3 loop spans 17 amino acids. CDR3 region: CASSFFTSGSPTDTQYF. CDR3 coding DNA: TGTGCCAGCAGCTTCTTTACTAGCGGGAGCCCCACAGATACGCAGTATTTT.

The chain employs TRBV11-2 and TRBJ2-7; a weak D match, TRBD2 (6 bases). CDR1 SGHAT and CDR2 FQNNGV come from the germline V gene. The V end was cut by 1 base, the J end by 7 bases, with 17 bases between. This CDR3 region has 15 residues. The CDR3 loop is CASSLAGLARTEQYF. CDR3 bases: TGTGCCAGCAGCTTAGCAGGTCTAGCGCGGACTGAGCAGTACTTC.

Of note for this clone: Different DNA sequences within this sample yield the same CDR3. The V gene is TRBV7-2, the J gene TRBJ1-2, with a tentative D call TRBD1 (5 bases). The CDR3 has 13 residues. V lost 3 bases, J lost 2 bases, and 7 bases lay in between. Per the germline V gene, CDR1 is SGHTA and CDR2 is FQGNSA. CDR3 sequence reads: CASSLDKNYGYTF. CDR3 coding DNA: TGTGCCAGCAGCTTGGACAAGAACTATGGCTACACCTTC.

The rearrangement joins TRBV7-3 to TRBJ2-3; 7 bases match TRBD2. Trimming cost V 4 bases and J 5 bases; bases outside gene matches: 18. The CDR3 loop spans 18 amino acids. Per the germline V gene, CDR1 is SGHTA and CDR2 is FQGTGA. The CDR3 DNA is TGTGCCAGCAGCTCCCCCGAGGGAAGCGGGGTCCGGGGAGATACGCAGTATTTT. It codes for CASSSPEGSGVRGDTQYF.

The chain employs TRBV11-2 and TRBJ2-7; D not resolved. The germline V gene encodes CDR1 SGHAT and CDR2 FQNNGV. Trimming shortened V by 6 bases and J by 4 bases, and 19 bases separated the two germline ends. The CDR3 sequence is 15 residues long. This CDR3 is CASSSTRQVLYEQYF. CDR3 DNA sequence: TGTGCCAGCAGTTCGACAAGGCAGGTTCTTTACGAGCAGTACTTC.